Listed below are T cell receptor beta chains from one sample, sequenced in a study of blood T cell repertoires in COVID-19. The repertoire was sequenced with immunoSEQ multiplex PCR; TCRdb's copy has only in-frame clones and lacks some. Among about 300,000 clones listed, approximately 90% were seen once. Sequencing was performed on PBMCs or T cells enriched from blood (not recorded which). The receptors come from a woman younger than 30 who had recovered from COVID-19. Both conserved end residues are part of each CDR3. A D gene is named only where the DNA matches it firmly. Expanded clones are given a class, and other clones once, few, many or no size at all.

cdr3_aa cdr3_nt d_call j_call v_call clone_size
CSAGTGEGTEAFF TGCAGCGCTGGGACAGGGGAGGGCACTGAAGCTTTCTTT TRBD1 TRBJ1-1 TRBV29-1 .
CASSQGRVTEAFF TGCGCCAGCAGTCAAGGCAGGGTGACTGAAGCTTTCTTT . TRBJ1-1 TRBV23-1 .
CASSSGRGNQPQHF TGTGCCAGCAGTTCCGGACGGGGAAATCAGCCCCAGCATTTT . TRBJ1-5 TRBV9 .
CASKLTSGVSTDTQYF TGCGCCAGCAAACTGACTAGCGGGGTTAGCACAGATACGCAGTATTTT TRBD2 TRBJ2-3 TRBV10-2 .
CSALQGGRRTEAFF TGCAGCGCTCTACAAGGGGGAAGGAGAACTGAAGCTTTCTTT . TRBJ1-1 TRBV29-1 .
CASRRDNLGTQYF TGTGCCAGCAGGCGAGATAACCTAGGGACCCAGTACTTC . TRBJ2-5 TRBV12-3/TRBV12-4 .
CASSSLLAGTQETQYF TGCGCCAGCAGCTCGTTACTAGCGGGGACGCAAGAGACCCAGTACTTC TRBD2 TRBJ2-5 TRBV5-1 .
CASSSQGTSPLHF TGTGCCAGTAGTAGTCAGGGGACTTCACCCCTCCACTTT . TRBJ1-6 TRBV19 .
CASSRGTDNTGELFF TGTGCCAGCAGCCGCGGGACAGATAACACCGGGGAGCTGTTTTTT . TRBJ2-2 TRBV3-1/TRBV3-2 .
CASSPPTTGLGEQYF TGTGCCAGCAGCCCTCCGACGACAGGGTTGGGTGAGCAGTACTTC TRBD1 TRBJ2-7 TRBV3-1/TRBV3-2 .
CASSSYPYGYTF TGTGCCAGCAGTTCCTACCCATATGGCTACACCTTC . TRBJ1-2 TRBV12-3/TRBV12-4 .
CATSGGGDPYNSPLHF TGTGCCACCAGCGGAGGGGGCGACCCCTATAATTCACCCCTCCACTTT TRBD1 TRBJ1-6 TRBV15 .
CASSQVGDYGDTQYF TGTGCCAGCAGCCAAGTTGGGGACTACGGAGATACGCAGTATTTT TRBD2 TRBJ2-3 TRBV4-2 .
CASSILPAGGREKLFF TGCGCCAGCAGCATTCTCCCGGCAGGGGGACGCGAAAAACTGTTTTTT TRBD1 TRBJ1-4 TRBV5-1 once